This T cell receptor (beta chain) derives from a study of cytomegalovirus exposure and HLA in healthy donors. Study-level background: The same platform was used for the 110 or so validation repertoires and the approximately 670 first-cohort repertoires, a later analysis reported. Study-wide findings and caveats: For cytomegalovirus status, the classifier reportedly gave diagnoses with high specificity and sensitivity.

Concerning this clone itself: Antigen unknown.

TCRdb's copy holds only in-frame clones and misses some; the assay was immunoSEQ multiplex PCR. The table lists under 140,000 clones, 89% of them singletons. Germline loops: CDR1 SGHAT, CDR2 FQNNGV. The CDR3 is made up of 15 amino acids. The V segment lost 5 bases and the J segment 1 base; nucleotides outside the gene matches: 7. This TCR was recovered from a young woman in good health and CMV-seronegative. The sample consisted of PBMCs. The chain links TRBV11-2 to TRBJ2-7; TRBD2 agrees at 8 bases. In nucleotides, the CDR3 is TGTGCCAGCAGCCTACTCGGGGGGGCGTCCTACGAGCAGTACTTC. This translates into CASSLLGGASYEQYF.